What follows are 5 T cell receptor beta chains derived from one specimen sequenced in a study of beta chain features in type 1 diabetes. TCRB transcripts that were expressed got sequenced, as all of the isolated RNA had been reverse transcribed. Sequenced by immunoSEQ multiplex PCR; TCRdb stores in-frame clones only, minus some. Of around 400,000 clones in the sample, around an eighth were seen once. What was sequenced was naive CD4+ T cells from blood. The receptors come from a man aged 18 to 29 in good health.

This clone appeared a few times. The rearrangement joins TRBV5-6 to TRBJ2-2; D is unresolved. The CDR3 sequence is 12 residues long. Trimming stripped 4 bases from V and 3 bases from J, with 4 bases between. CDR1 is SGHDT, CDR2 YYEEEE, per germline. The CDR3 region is CASSQDTGELFF. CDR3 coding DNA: TGTGCCAGCAGCCAGGACACCGGGGAGCTGTTTTTT. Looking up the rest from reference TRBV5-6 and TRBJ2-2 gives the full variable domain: DAGVTQSPTHLIKTRGQQVTLRCSPKSGHDTVSWYQQALGQGPQFIFQYYEEEERQRGNFPDRFSGHQFPNYSSELNVNALLLGDSALYLCASSQDTGELFFGEGSRLTVL.

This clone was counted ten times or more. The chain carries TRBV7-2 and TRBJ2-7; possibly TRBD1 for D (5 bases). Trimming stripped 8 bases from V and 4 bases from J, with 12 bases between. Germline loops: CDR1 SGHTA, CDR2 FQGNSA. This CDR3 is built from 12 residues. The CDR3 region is CASGWTRYEQYF. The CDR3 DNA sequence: TGTGCCAGCGGATGGACAAGATACGAGCAGTACTTC.

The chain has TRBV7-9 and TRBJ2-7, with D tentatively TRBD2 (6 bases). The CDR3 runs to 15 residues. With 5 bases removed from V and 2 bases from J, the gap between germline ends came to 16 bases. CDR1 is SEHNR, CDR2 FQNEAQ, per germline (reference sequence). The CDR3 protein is CASSAGLNNPYEQYF. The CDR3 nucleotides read TGTGCCAGCAGCGCGGGACTGAACAACCCCTACGAGCAGTACTTC. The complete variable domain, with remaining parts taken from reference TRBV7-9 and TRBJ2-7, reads DTGVSQNPRHKITKRGQNVTFRCDPISEHNRLYWYRQTLGQGPEFLTYFQNEAQLEKSRLLSDRFSAERPKGSFSTLEIQRTEQGDSAMYLCASSAGLNNPYEQYFGPGTRLTVT.

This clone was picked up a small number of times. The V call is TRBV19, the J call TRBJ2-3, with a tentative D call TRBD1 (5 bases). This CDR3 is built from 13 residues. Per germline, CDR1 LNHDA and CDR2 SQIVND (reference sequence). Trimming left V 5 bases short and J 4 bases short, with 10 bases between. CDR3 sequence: CASSVQGSDTQYF. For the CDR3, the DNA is TGTGCCAGTAGTGTGCAGGGTTCAGATACGCAGTATTTT. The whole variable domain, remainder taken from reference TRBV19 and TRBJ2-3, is DGGITQSPKYLFRKEGQNVTLSCEQNLNHDAMYWYRQDPGQGLRLIYYSQIVNDFQKGDIAEGYSVSREKKESFPLTVTSAQKNPTAFYLCASSVQGSDTQYFGPGTRLTVL.

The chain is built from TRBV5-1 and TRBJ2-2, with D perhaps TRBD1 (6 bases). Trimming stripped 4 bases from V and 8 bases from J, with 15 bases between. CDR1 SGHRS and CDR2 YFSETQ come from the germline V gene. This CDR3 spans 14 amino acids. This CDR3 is CASSKDGTPGELFF. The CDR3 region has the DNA TGCGCCAGCAGCAAGGACGGGACACCGGGGGAGCTGTTTTTT.